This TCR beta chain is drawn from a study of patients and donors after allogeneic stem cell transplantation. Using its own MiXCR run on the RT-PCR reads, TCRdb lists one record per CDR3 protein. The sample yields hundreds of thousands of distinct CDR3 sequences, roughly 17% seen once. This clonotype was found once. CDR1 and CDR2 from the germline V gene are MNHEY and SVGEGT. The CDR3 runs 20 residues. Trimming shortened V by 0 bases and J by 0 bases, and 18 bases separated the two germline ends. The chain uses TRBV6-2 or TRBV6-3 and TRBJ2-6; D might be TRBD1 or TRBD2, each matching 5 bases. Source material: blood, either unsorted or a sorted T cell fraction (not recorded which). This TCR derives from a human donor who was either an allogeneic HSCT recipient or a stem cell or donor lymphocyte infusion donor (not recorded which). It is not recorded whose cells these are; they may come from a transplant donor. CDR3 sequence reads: CASSYSMRGVVGSGANVLTF. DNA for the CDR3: TGTGCCAGCAGTTACTCGATGAGGGGAGTGGTCGGCTCTGGGGCCAACGTCCTGACTTTC.